The sequence of this TCR beta chain was determined in a study of T cell responses to AZD1222 COVID-19 vaccine. Study-level points and caveats: All repertoire sampling was performed exclusively after the peak T cell response. Clonal diversity may have been underestimated in mostly white British donors. Vaccine-associated CD4 TCRs ranged over spike, dominating at 160-218 and 743-854.

Worth noting for this clone: Antigen: not known.

This table comes from immunoSEQ multiplex PCR, and its TCRdb copy is limited to in-frame clones, with some not included. Of 40,000 to 55,000 clones in the sample, about 92% were seen once. The CDR3 runs 14 residues. CDR1 and CDR2 from the germline V gene are SGHRS and YFSETQ. With V trimmed by 3 bases and J by 1 base, 3 bases remained unmatched. Researchers grouped second doses given at about 4 or about 12 weeks into one pool. The genes are TRBV5-1 and TRBJ1-1, with TRBD1 identical over 7 bases. Specimen: peripheral blood, collected 28 days after the second AZD1222 dose. The receptor was isolated from an adult who received the AZD1222 COVID-19 vaccine. The CDR3 loop reads CASSSGQANTEAFF. CDR3 bases: TGCGCCAGCAGCTCTGGACAGGCGAACACTGAAGCTTTCTTT.